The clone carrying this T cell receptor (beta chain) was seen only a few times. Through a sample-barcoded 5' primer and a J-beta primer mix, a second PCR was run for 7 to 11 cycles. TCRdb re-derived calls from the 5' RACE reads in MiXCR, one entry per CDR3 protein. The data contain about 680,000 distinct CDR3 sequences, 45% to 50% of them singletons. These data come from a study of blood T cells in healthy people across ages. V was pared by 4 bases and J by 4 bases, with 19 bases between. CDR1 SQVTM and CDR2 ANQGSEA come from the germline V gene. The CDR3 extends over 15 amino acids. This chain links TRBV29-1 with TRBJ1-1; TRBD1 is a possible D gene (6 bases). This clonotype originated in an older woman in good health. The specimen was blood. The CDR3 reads CSVVGGGGGSTEAFF. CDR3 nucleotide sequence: TGCAGCGTTGTTGGGGGTGGGGGCGGGTCCACTGAAGCTTTCTTT. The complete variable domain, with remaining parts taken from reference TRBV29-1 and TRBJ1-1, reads SAVISQKPSRDICQRGTSLTIQCQVDSQVTMMFWYRQQPGQSLTLIATANQGSEATYESGFVIDKFPISRPNLTFSTLTVSNMSPEDSSIYLCSVVGGGGGSTEAFFGQGTRLTVV.